The clone carrying this TCR beta chain was counted a single time. This entry belongs to a study of blood T cell repertoires in COVID-19. The table came from immunoSEQ multiplex PCR; TCRdb's copy has only in-frame clones and leaves some out. This table has 150,000 to 200,000 clones, about 90% appearing once. There are 15 residues in the CDR3. The V and J ends lost 4 bases and 4 bases respectively, with 16 bases between them. Germline V gives CDR1 LNHDA, CDR2 SQIVND (reference sequence). The TCR was taken from a woman in her sixties with COVID-19, enrolled during active disease. Sequenced input: peripheral blood. J is TRBJ2-5 and V is TRBV19, with D perhaps matching TRBD1 (6 bases). CDR3: CASSRGQSAPETQYF. CDR3 nucleotide sequence: TGTGCCAGTAGTAGAGGACAGTCCGCCCCAGAGACCCAGTACTTC.